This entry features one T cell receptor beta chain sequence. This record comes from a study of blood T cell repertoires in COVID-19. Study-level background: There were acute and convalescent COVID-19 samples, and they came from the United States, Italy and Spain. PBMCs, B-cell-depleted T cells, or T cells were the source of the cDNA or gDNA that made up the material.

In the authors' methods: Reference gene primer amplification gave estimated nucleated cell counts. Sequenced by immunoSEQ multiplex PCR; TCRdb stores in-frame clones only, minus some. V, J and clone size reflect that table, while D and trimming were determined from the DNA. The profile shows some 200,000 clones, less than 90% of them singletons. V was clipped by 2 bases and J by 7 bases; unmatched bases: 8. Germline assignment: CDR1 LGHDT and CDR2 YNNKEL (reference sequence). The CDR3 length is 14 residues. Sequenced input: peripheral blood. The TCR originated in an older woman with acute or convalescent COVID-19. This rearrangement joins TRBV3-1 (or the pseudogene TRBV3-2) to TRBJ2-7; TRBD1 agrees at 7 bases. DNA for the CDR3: TGTGCCAGCAGCCAACGAGACAGGGATGGGGAGCAGTACTTC. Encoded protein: CASSQRDRDGEQYF.